Shown below are 18 T cell receptor beta chains from a single sample sequenced in a study of blood T cell repertoires in COVID-19. The repertoire was sequenced with immunoSEQ multiplex PCR; TCRdb's copy has only in-frame clones and lacks some. The sample lists approximately 70,000 clones, roughly 85% seen once, with more than 25% in the top ten. The sample comprised peripheral blood. These receptors were taken from a man aged 55 to 70 with active or convalescent COVID-19.

V usage is TRBV7-2 and J usage is TRBJ2-7; D is perhaps TRBD2 (5 bases). Germline V CDR1 and CDR2: SGHTA, FQGNSA. V lost 4 bases and J lost 0, with 10 bases in between. The CDR3 has 14 amino acids. CDR3 sequence (DNA): TGTGCCAGCAGCTCCTGGGGAGCCTCCTACGAGCAGTACTTC. Protein sequence: CASSSWGASYEQYF.

J is TRBJ1-2 and V is TRBV28; the match to TRBD1 covers 7 bases. The CDR3 is made up of 15 amino acids. Per germline, CDR1 MDHEN and CDR2 SYDVKM. Trimming removed 1 base from V and 4 bases from J; junction bases left unmatched: 6. CDR3 amino acids: CASSLLPGQSYGYTF. The CDR3 coding sequence is TGTGCCAGCAGTTTATTACCGGGACAGTCCTATGGCTACACCTTC.

The rearrangement joins TRBV12-3 or TRBV12-4 to TRBJ1-6; D is undetermined. The CDR3 runs 13 residues. V shed 4 bases and J shed 7 bases, with 8 bases lying between them. This CDR3 reads CASSSGWNSPLHF. The CDR3 coding sequence is TGTGCCAGCAGTTCGGGGTGGAATTCACCCCTCCACTTT.

The V and J genes are TRBV10-2 and TRBJ2-3, with D unclear. CDR1 is WSHSY and CDR2 is SAAADI in the germline V gene. CDR3 length equals 11 residues. Trimming stripped 6 bases from V and 5 bases from J, with 6 bases between. The CDR3 DNA reads as TGCGCCAGCAGCTTTAGAGATACGCAGTATTTT. Translation: CASSFRDTQYF.

V usage is TRBV5-4 and J usage is TRBJ2-2; 13 nucleotides agree with TRBD2. V gave up 3 bases and J gave up 5 bases; unmatched junction bases: 4. Germline lookup yields CDR1 SGHNT and CDR2 YYREEE (reference sequence). This CDR3 comprises 16 residues. In DNA, the CDR3 is TGTGCCAGCAGCTGGGGACTAGCGGGGAATACCGGGGAGCTGTTTTTT. As protein: CASSWGLAGNTGELFF.

The V call is TRBV5-6, the J call TRBJ2-5; TRBD2 aligns across 10 bases. CDR1 and CDR2 (germline): SGHDT, YYEEEE. V was clipped by 2 bases and J by 0 bases; unmatched bases: 7. The CDR3 is 17 amino acids. This chain's CDR3 is CASSFPLAGEYQETQYF. Written as DNA, the CDR3 is TGTGCCAGCAGCTTCCCTCTAGCGGGGGAGTACCAAGAGACCCAGTACTTC.

This chain joins TRBV5-4 and TRBJ2-1; 7 nucleotides match TRBD2. Trimming cost V 0 bases and J 5 bases; bases outside gene matches: 8. CDR3 length: 16 amino acids. Germline values: CDR1 SGHNT, CDR2 YYREEE (reference sequence). The CDR3 protein is CASSLGGTTGDNEQFF. Here the CDR3 DNA reads TGTGCCAGCAGCTTGGGCGGGACTACAGGAGACAATGAGCAGTTCTTC. The complete variable domain, with remaining parts taken from reference TRBV5-4 and TRBJ2-1, reads ETGVTQSPTHLIKTRGQQVTLRCSSQSGHNTVSWYQQALGQGPQFIFQYYREEENGRGNFPPRFSGLQFPNYSSELNVNALELDDSALYLCASSLGGTTGDNEQFFGPGTRLTVL.

The J gene is TRBJ2-1, the V gene TRBV7-3; 7 positions match TRBD1. V dropped 6 bases and J dropped 8; count of bases not matched to a gene: 4. The CDR3 totals 12 residues. Germline V gene lookup returns CDR1 SGHTA and CDR2 FQGTGA. CDR3 amino acids: CASSSTGDEQFF. The CDR3 DNA follows: TGTGCCAGCAGTTCTACAGGGGATGAGCAGTTCTTC.

The chain links TRBV15 to TRBJ2-5; D perhaps matches TRBD2 (5 bases). The V and J ends lost 0 bases and 10 bases respectively, with 15 bases between them. The CDR3 loop spans 14 amino acids. CDR1 and CDR2 from the germline V gene are LNHNV and YYDKDF (reference sequence). CDR3 nucleotide sequence: TGTGCCACCAGCAGAGATCGGCCTAGCTCGGGCCAGTACTTC. Its translation: CATSRDRPSSGQYF.

V usage is TRBV5-4 and J usage is TRBJ2-5; no reliable D call. The germline V gene encodes CDR1 SGHNT and CDR2 YYREEE (reference sequence). CDR3 length equals 15 residues. The ends were cut back, 1 base at V and 3 bases at J, with 13 bases in the middle. DNA for the CDR3: TGTGCCAGCAGCTTGTCCTGGGCCCTTGAAGAGACCCAGTACTTC. Translated: CASSLSWALEETQYF.

The V and J genes are TRBV16 and TRBJ1-1; D possibly corresponds to TRBD1 (5 bases). Trimming took 1 base from V and 3 from J, leaving 18 bases between them. The germline V gene encodes CDR1 KGHSY and CDR2 FQNENV. This CDR3 is 17 amino acids long. CDR3 amino acids: CASSQFSAGGWDTEAFF. DNA for the CDR3: TGTGCCAGCAGCCAATTTAGTGCCGGGGGGTGGGACACTGAAGCTTTCTTT.

The chain employs TRBV3-1 (or the pseudogene TRBV3-2) and TRBJ2-7, with D tentatively TRBD1 (6 bases). The CDR3 runs 12 residues. CDR1 and CDR2 (germline): LGHDT, YNNKEL (reference sequence). Trimming cost V 4 bases and J 7 bases, with 11 bases left between them. DNA for the CDR3: TGTGCCAGCAGCCTATCAGGGGCGGAGCAGTACTTC. Translation gives CASSLSGAEQYF.

This clone was counted only a few times. V and J are TRBV12-5 and TRBJ2-3; 8 bases fit TRBD2. CDR3 length equals 14 residues. Germline loops: CDR1 LGHNT, CDR2 FRNRAP. V was clipped by 5 bases and J by 3 bases; unmatched bases: 4. The CDR3 DNA reads TGTGCTAGTGGTAGCGGGGGAAGGACAGATACGCAGTATTTT. This codes for CASGSGGRTDTQYF.

This clone has more than one count but fewer than ten. V usage is TRBV5-4 and J usage is TRBJ2-2; TRBD1 might be the D (5 bases). V gave up 0 bases and J gave up 4 bases, with 10 bases separating them. Germline V CDR1 and CDR2: SGHNT, YYREEE (reference sequence). CDR3 length: 15 amino acids. The CDR3 spells CASSLDVTGTGELFF. CDR3 DNA: TGTGCCAGCAGCTTGGACGTAACAGGCACCGGGGAGCTGTTTTTT.

The sample holds a few counts of this clone. This rearrangement joins TRBV19 to TRBJ1-1, with TRBD1 as a possible D gene (5 bases). Trimming removed 2 bases at V and 1 base at J, with 8 bases between. CDR3 length equals 14 residues. Germline lookup yields CDR1 LNHDA and CDR2 SQIVND (reference sequence). Here the CDR3 DNA reads TGTGCCAGTAGTATACAGGGATGGAACACTGAAGCTTTCTTT. Its translation is CASSIQGWNTEAFF.

In this sample, this clone turned up once. The J gene is TRBJ1-4, the V gene TRBV5-6; D might be TRBD1 (5 bases). The V gene's germline CDR1 is SGHDT and CDR2 YYEEEE. With 0 bases removed from V and 6 bases from J, the gap between germline ends came to 12 bases. This CDR3 has 15 residues. CDR3 protein: CASSLEGASYEKLFF. The CDR3 DNA reads as TGTGCCAGCAGCTTGGAAGGGGCGTCCTATGAAAAACTGTTTTTT.

Remarks on this clone: Mismatch with germline at one junction end may stem from a read error. This chain connects TRBV4-1 to TRBJ1-1; D might be TRBD1 (6 bases). Germline-derived CDR1 and CDR2 are MGHRA and YSYEKL. This CDR3 is built from 18 residues. This chain's CDR3 is CASSPTRGGAVMNTEAFF. The CDR3 nucleotides read TGCGCCAGCAGCCCGACTCGAGGGGGGGCTGTAATGAATACTGAAGCTTTCTTT.

This chain connects TRBV7-2 to TRBJ1-2, with 8 bases that match TRBD1. The germline V gene encodes CDR1 SGHTA and CDR2 FQGNSA. The CDR3 has 14 residues. After removal of 5 bases from V and 6 bases from J, the junction contained 8 bases not matched to a gene. CDR3 DNA: TGTGCCAGCAGCCCGGGACAGGCCTTTGATGGCTACACCTTC. It yields the protein CASSPGQAFDGYTF.